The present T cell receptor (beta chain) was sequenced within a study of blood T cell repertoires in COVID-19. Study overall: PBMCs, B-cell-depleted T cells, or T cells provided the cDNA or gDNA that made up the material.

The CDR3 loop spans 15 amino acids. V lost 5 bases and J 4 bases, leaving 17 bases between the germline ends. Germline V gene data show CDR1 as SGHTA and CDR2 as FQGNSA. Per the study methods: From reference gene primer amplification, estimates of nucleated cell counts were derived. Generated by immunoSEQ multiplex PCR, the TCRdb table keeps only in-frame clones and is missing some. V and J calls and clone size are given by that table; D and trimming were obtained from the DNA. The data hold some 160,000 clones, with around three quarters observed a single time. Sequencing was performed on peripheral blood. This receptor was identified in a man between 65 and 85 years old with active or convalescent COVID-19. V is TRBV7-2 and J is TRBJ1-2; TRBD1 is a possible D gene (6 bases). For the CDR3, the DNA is TGTGCCAGCAGCCCAACCCCCGGACAGTTCTATGGCTACACCTTC. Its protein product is CASSPTPGQFYGYTF.